The text below deals with one T cell receptor (beta chain). Its matching antigen is unknown. This entry belongs to a study of a mutant IDH1 vaccine in newly diagnosed glioma. For the study at large: Prior therapy was radiotherapy, temozolomide, or both; most received both.

With 3 bases clipped from V and 6 bases from J, the junction kept 5 bases outside the gene matches. Germline lookup yields CDR1 SEHNR and CDR2 FQNEAQ (reference sequence). The CDR3 runs 14 residues. Only in-frame clones appear in the TCRdb table, and some are missing; sequencing was by immunoSEQ multiplex PCR. Of fewer than 45,000 clones in the sample, under 80% are singletons; the top ten hold 5.3%. Documented time point: week 23, last vaccination. With topical imiquimod, each dose of the vaccine consisted of 300 ug of mutant IDH1 20-mer peptide. The donors had new WHO grade 3 or 4 astrocytomas; these were IDH1-mutant and ATRX-lost.

The TCR originated in a man aged 50-59 years with glioma. This chain connects TRBV7-9 to TRBJ1-2; 9 nucleotides match TRBD1. The sample was PBMCs, taken from a glioma patient whose treatment included an IDH1 peptide vaccine. The DNA of the CDR3 is TGTGCCAGCAGCTTTACAGGGGGCGATGATGGCTACACCTTC. This encodes CASSFTGGDDGYTF.